This entry lists 23 T cell receptor beta chains sequenced from one sample in a study of blood T cells in healthy people across ages. It was with a sample-barcoded 5' primer and a J-beta primer mix that a second PCR of about 6 to 12 cycles was run. MiXCR was run by TCRdb on the 5' RACE reads, yielding one entry per CDR3 protein. The sample lists over 600,000 distinct CDR3 sequences, around 20% occurring once. Specimen: blood. Receptors originate from a man aged 65 to 79 in good health.

There are a few counts of this clonotype. The J gene is TRBJ2-7, the V gene TRBV29-1, with 11 bases aligning to TRBD2. This CDR3 has 15 residues. V trimming: 5 bases; J trimming: 6 bases; junction bases outside the gene matches: 12. Looked up from germline, CDR1 is SQVTM and CDR2 is ANQGSEA. CDR3 DNA sequence: TGCAGCGTTCAATGGCTAGCGGGAGGCTGGGGCGAGCAGTACTTC. It specifies CSVQWLAGGWGEQYF.

This clonotype was seen more than once but under ten times. The junction does not match germline at one end; this may be a read error. The chain links TRBV28 to TRBJ2-7, with D maybe TRBD1 (6 bases). The CDR3 consists of 13 residues. Germline CDR1 and CDR2: MDHEN and SYDVKM. CDR3 nucleotides: TGTGCCAGCAGTGCCATCAAGGTGAACAGGGTCTTCTTC. Protein: CASSAIKVNRVFF. The variable domain in full, completed from reference TRBV28 and TRBJ2-7, reads DVKVTQSSRYLVKRTGEKVFLECVQDMDHENMFWYRQDPGLGLRLIYFSYDVKMKEKGDIPEGYSVSREKKERFSLILESASTNQTSMYLCASSAIKVNRVFFGPGTRLTVT.

This chain joins TRBV6-1 and TRBJ1-2, with 8 bases aligning to TRBD1. The CDR3 has 19 amino acids. The germline gives CDR1 MNHNS, CDR2 SASEGT. Germline trimming cut 2 bases from V and 3 bases from J; bases unmatched to any gene: 17. This CDR3 reads CASSEISGTGGIFHYGYTF. CDR3 nucleotides: TGTGCCAGCAGTGAAATTTCCGGGACAGGAGGTATTTTCCACTATGGCTACACCTTC.

This clonotype occurred a few times. J is TRBJ2-4 and V is TRBV7-9; a possible D gene is TRBD2 (5 bases). The length of the CDR3 is 13 residues. Germline CDR1 reads SEHNR; CDR2 reads FQNEAQ (reference sequence). The germline V and J ends were trimmed by 5 bases and 3 bases, with 8 bases remaining between them. The CDR3 sequence: CASSPGLKNIQYF. In nucleotides, the CDR3 is TGTGCCAGCAGCCCAGGACTCAAAAACATTCAGTACTTC.

V gene TRBV7-8 combines with J gene TRBJ2-7; 10 bases are a match to TRBD1. CDR1 is SGHVS, CDR2 FQNEAQ, per germline. Trimming took 3 bases from V and 3 from J; bases not matched to a gene: 11. This CDR3 contains 17 residues. Here the CDR3 DNA reads TGTGCCAGCAGCTTTTCACATCCGGGACAGGGGTACTACGAGCAGTACTTC. Protein sequence: CASSFSHPGQGYYEQYF. Full variable domain (missing parts from reference TRBV7-8 and TRBJ2-7): GAGVSQSPRYKVAKRGQDVALRCDPISGHVSLFWYQQALGQGPEFLTYFQNEAQLDKSGLPSDRFFAERPEGSVSTLKIQRTQQEDSAVYLCASSFSHPGQGYYEQYFGPGTRLTVT.

The chain links TRBV6-2 or TRBV6-3 to TRBJ1-5; no reliable D call. The length of the CDR3 is 13 residues. Trimming cost V 2 bases and J 7 bases, with 9 bases left between them. CDR1 MNHEY and CDR2 SVGEGT come from the germline V gene. The CDR3 loop reads CASSYVGFQPQHF. The CDR3 nucleotides read TGTGCCAGCAGTTACGTTGGGTTCCAGCCCCAGCATTTT.

The chain links TRBV29-1 to TRBJ1-3; D unclear. The CDR3 is 11 residues long. Germline CDR1 SQVTM, CDR2 ANQGSEA. With 7 bases removed from V and 0 bases from J, the gap between germline ends came to 4 bases. CDR3 bases: TGCAGCGCGGCCTCTGGAAACACCATATATTTT. It is translated as CSAASGNTIYF.

The chain couples TRBV5-1 to TRBJ2-1, with D possibly TRBD2 on 5 matching bases. The assigned J gene may be wrong: the sequence end matches TRBJ2-7 better. The CDR3 covers 14 residues. Germline CDR1 is SGHRS and CDR2 is YFSETQ. Here the CDR3 DNA reads TGCGCCCGCCAACTTAGGACTGACTCCTACGAGCAGTACTTC. It specifies CARQLRTDSYEQYF.

There are a few counts of this clonotype. J is TRBJ2-3 and V is TRBV2; D tentatively fits TRBD1 or TRBD2 (5 bases each). Germline V gene data show CDR1 as SNHLY and CDR2 as FYNNEI. The CDR3 is 15 residues long. Deletions cut 0 bases from V and 6 bases from J, with 13 bases between. CDR3 amino acids: CASSEAGWGKDTQYF. The CDR3 nucleotides read TGTGCCAGCAGTGAAGCGGGGTGGGGGAAGGATACGCAGTATTTT. Combining the CDR3 with reference TRBV2 and TRBJ2-3 gives the whole variable domain EPEVTQTPSHQVTQMGQEVILRCVPISNHLYFYWYRQILGQKVEFLVSFYNNEISEKSEIFDDQFSVERPDGSNFTLKIRSTKLEDSAMYFCASSEAGWGKDTQYFGPGTRLTVL.

This clonotype has just a few counts. The germline gene is not matched at one end of the junction; a read error may be the cause. CDR3 sequence: CASSLGGAEETQYF. Here the CDR3 DNA reads TGTGCCAGCAGTTTGGGGGGAGCGGAAGAGACCCAGTACTTC. The V gene is TRBV5-1, the J gene TRBJ2-5; tentatively, D is TRBD2 (6 bases). The CDR3 is 14 residues long. Germline V gives CDR1 SGHRS, CDR2 YFSETQ.

V gene TRBV19 combines with J gene TRBJ2-7; D is undetermined. Trimming took off 3 bases at V and 1 base at J, with 13 bases between the two ends. The V gene's germline CDR1 is LNHDA and CDR2 SQIVND (reference sequence). The CDR3 sequence is 15 residues long. The CDR3 loop is CASSIGPMPSYEQYF. In DNA, the CDR3 is TGTGCCAGTAGTATCGGGCCCATGCCATCCTACGAGCAGTACTTC.

The rearrangement joins TRBV20-1 to TRBJ2-5; 7 bases are a match to TRBD1. The ends lost 5 bases at V and 1 base at J; junction bases unmatched: 7. Germline V gene lookup returns CDR1 DFQATT and CDR2 SNEGSKA (reference sequence). The CDR3 spans 14 residues. The CDR3 nucleotides are TGCAGTGCTGGTGTTTCAGGGGGCCAAGAGACCCAGTACTTC. Its protein product is CSAGVSGGQETQYF.

The chain employs TRBV20-1 and TRBJ2-4, with 14 nucleotides matching TRBD2. V shed 5 bases, J shed 8 bases, and the junction held 11 bases outside the gene matches. This CDR3 is built from 16 residues. Germline lookup yields CDR1 DFQATT and CDR2 SNEGSKA (reference sequence). The CDR3 spells CSAAGLAGVRGDIQYF. In DNA, the CDR3 is TGCAGTGCTGCGGGACTAGCGGGAGTAAGAGGGGACATTCAGTACTTC.

Note on this clonotype: Relative to the germline gene, one junction end is altered; a read error may explain this. The CDR3 nucleotides read TGTGCCAGCAGCTTAGAGCCCCTAGGAAACATTCAGTGCTTC. This encodes CASSLEPLGNIQCF. The chain recombines TRBV13 with TRBJ2-4; D is ambiguous. Germline CDR1 and CDR2: PRHDT and FYEKMQ (reference sequence). The CDR3 has 14 amino acids.

This clonotype was recorded a few times. The chain uses TRBV10-3 and TRBJ2-2; 7 nucleotides match TRBD1. The CDR3 has 14 amino acids. V lost 6 bases, J lost 3 bases, and 4 bases stayed unmatched. Germline V gene sequence: CDR1 ENHRY, CDR2 SYGVKD. CDR3 residues: CAIRTDRDTGELFF. CDR3 sequence (DNA): TGTGCCATCAGAACCGACAGGGACACCGGGGAGCTGTTTTTT.

The chain couples TRBV18 to TRBJ1-3; 11 nucleotides agree with TRBD1. Germline V gives CDR1 KGHSH, CDR2 LQKENI. The ends lost 6 bases at V and 5 bases at J; junction bases unmatched: 6. This CDR3 has 15 residues. The CDR3 sequence is CASSPGTGGRNTIYF. CDR3 DNA sequence: TGTGCCAGCTCTCCCGGGACAGGGGGAAGAAACACCATATATTTT.

This clonotype was seen a handful of times. The V call is TRBV20-1, the J call TRBJ2-5, with D possibly being TRBD1 or TRBD2 (5 bases each). The better agreement between TRBJ2-1 and the DNA end casts doubt on the J call. The CDR3 covers 15 residues. The germline V gene encodes CDR1 DFQATT and CDR2 SNEGSKA (reference sequence). This CDR3 is CSARDGAGDPNEQFF. DNA of the CDR3: TGCAGTGCTAGAGATGGGGCCGGGGACCCTAATGAGCAGTTCTTC.

The chain is built from TRBV25-1 and TRBJ2-5; D possibly corresponds to TRBD1 (5 bases). In germline, CDR1 is MGHDK, CDR2 SYGVNS. V was clipped by 6 bases and J by 5 bases, with 13 bases between them. The CDR3 is made up of 13 amino acids. The CDR3 nucleotides are TGTGCCAGCAGCAGGCGCTCAGGGGAGACCCAGTACTTC. Protein: CASSRRSGETQYF.

The J gene is TRBJ2-7, the V gene TRBV5-1, with 7 positions matching TRBD2. The junction had 6 bases not matched to a gene; V was cut back by 0 bases and J by 3 bases. CDR3 length: 15 residues. Germline lookup yields CDR1 SGHRS and CDR2 YFSETQ. In nucleotides, the CDR3 is TGCGCCAGCAGCTTGGACGGCGGGAGTCGCTACGAGCAGTACTTC. Translation: CASSLDGGSRYEQYF.

The rearrangement uses TRBV7-9 and TRBJ2-5; D might be TRBD1 (5 bases). The J call may be incorrect, as the DNA end agrees better with TRBJ2-7. The germline V gene encodes CDR1 SEHNR and CDR2 FQNEAQ (reference sequence). The CDR3 length is 15 residues. The CDR3 nucleotides read TGTGCCAGCAGTGTCACAGGCGGCGCATACAACGAGCAGTACTTC. Its protein product is CASSVTGGAYNEQYF.

This clonotype has ten or more counts. This chain connects TRBV4-1 to TRBJ2-2; 8 bases fit TRBD2. The CDR3 is 15 residues long. Germline trimming cut 5 bases from V and 7 bases from J; bases unmatched to any gene: 9. Germline loops: CDR1 MGHRA, CDR2 YSYEKL. CDR3 in amino acids: CASSSGTRGIGELFF. The CDR3 DNA is TGCGCCAGCAGCTCCGGGACTAGGGGAATCGGGGAGCTGTTTTTT.

J is TRBJ1-3 and V is TRBV7-2, with 9 bases identical to TRBD1. The J segment lost 0 bases and the V segment lost 3 bases, leaving 9 bases of the junction unmatched. CDR1 and CDR2 (germline): SGHTA, FQGNSA. This CDR3 is built from 18 residues. The CDR3 spells CASSFPSQGAHSGNTIYF. The CDR3 coding sequence is TGTGCCAGCAGCTTTCCTTCACAGGGGGCCCACTCTGGAAACACCATATATTTT. The full variable domain, rest sourced from reference TRBV7-2 and TRBJ1-3, is GAGVSQSPSNKVTEKGKDVELRCDPISGHTALYWYRQSLGQGLEFLIYFQGNSAPDKSGLPSDRFSAERTGGSVSTLTIQRTQQEDSAVYLCASSFPSQGAHSGNTIYFGEGSWLTVV.

The V call is TRBV12-3 or TRBV12-4, the J call TRBJ2-2; 12 nucleotides align to TRBD2. This CDR3 has 18 amino acids. J lost 6 bases, V lost 1 base, and 9 bases had no gene match. The CDR3 spells CASSLGATSGRRSGELFF. The CDR3 DNA reads TGTGCCAGCAGTTTAGGGGCGACTAGCGGGAGAAGGTCCGGGGAGCTGTTTTTT.